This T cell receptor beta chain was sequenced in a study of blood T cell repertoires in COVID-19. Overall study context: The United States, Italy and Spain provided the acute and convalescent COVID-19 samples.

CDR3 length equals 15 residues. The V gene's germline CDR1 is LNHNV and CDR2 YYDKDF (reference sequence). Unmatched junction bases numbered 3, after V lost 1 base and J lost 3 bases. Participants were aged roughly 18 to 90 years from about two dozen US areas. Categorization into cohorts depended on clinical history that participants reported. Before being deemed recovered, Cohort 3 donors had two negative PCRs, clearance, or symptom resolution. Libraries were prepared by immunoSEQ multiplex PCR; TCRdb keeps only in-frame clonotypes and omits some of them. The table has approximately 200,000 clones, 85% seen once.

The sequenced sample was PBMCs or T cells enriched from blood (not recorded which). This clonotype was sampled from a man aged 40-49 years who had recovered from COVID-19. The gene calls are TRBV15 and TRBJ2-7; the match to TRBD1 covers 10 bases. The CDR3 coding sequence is TGTGCCACCAGCAGAGGACAGGGGGCGATCTACGAGCAGTACTTC. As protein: CATSRGQGAIYEQYF. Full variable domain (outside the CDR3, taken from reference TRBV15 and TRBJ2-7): DAMVIQNPRYQVTQFGKPVTLSCSQTLNHNVMYWYQQKSSQAPKLLFHYYDKDFNNEADTPDNFQSRRPNTSFCFLDIRSPGLGDTAMYLCATSRGQGAIYEQYFGPGTRLTVT.